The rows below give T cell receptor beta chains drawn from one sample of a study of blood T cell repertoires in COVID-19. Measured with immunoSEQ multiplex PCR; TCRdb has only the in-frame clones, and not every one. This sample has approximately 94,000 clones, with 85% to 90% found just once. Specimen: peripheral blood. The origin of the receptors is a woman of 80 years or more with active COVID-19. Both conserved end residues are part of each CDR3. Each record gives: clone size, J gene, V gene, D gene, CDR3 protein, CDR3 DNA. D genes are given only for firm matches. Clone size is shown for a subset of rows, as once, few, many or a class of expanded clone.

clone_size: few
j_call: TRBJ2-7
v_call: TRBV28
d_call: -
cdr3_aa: CASSLGGASYEQYF
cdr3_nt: TGTGCCAGCAGTTTAGGCGGGGCATCCTACGAGCAGTACTTC

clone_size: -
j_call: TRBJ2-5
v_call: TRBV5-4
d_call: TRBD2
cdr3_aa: CASSSQGLAGLEETQYF
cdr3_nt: TGTGCCAGCAGCTCCCAGGGACTAGCGGGACTTGAGGAGACCCAGTACTTC

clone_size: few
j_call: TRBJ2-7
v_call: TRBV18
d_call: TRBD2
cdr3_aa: CASSQSGNGIYEQYF
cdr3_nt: TGTGCCAGCTCACAGAGCGGGAATGGAATATACGAGCAGTACTTC

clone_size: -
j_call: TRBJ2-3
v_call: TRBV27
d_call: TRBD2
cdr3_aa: CASRRLWTSGRADTQYF
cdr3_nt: TGTGCCAGCAGAAGACTATGGACTAGCGGGAGAGCAGATACGCAGTATTTT

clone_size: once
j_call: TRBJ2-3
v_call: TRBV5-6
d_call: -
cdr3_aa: CASSVGVSSTDTQYF
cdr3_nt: TGTGCCAGCAGCGTAGGGGTGTCTAGCACAGATACGCAGTATTTT

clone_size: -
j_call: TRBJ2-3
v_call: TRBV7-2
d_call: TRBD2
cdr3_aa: CASILRERSDTQYF
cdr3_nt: TGTGCCAGCATCTTGCGGGAGAGGTCAGATACGCAGTATTTT

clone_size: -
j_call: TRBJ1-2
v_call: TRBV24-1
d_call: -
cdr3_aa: CATSDPGYNYGYTF
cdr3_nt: TGTGCCACCAGTGATCCAGGGTATAACTATGGCTACACCTTC

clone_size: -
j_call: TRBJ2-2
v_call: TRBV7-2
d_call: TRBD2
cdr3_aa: CASPSVSGLAGVTGELFF
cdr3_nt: TGTGCCAGCCCCTCGGTCTCTGGGCTAGCGGGGGTTACCGGGGAGCTGTTTTTT

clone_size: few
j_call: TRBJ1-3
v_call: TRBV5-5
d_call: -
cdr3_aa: CASSLAGYGNTIYF
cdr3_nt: TGTGCCAGCAGCTTGGCAGGTTACGGAAACACCATATATTTT

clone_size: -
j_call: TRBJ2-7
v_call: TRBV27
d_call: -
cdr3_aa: CASSLTPGQWVADEQYF
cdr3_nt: TGTGCCAGCAGTTTAACTCCCGGACAGTGGGTGGCCGACGAGCAGTACTTC

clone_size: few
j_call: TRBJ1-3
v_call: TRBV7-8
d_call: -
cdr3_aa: CASSLDGDSGNTIYF
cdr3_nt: TGTGCCAGCAGCTTAGATGGAGACTCTGGAAACACCATATATTTT

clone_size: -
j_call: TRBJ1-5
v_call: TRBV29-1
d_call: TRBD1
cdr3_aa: CSVEDPGQGAKSSQPQHF
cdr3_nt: TGCAGCGTTGAAGATCCGGGACAGGGGGCGAAAAGCTCTCAGCCCCAGCATTTT

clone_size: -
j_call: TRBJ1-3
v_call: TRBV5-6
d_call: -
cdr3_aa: CASSLGLRLGNTIYF
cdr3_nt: TGTGCCAGCAGCTTGGGACTCCGGCTTGGAAACACCATATATTTT

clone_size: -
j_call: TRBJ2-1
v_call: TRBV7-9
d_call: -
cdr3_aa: CASSLDTMAGYNEQFF
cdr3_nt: TGTGCCAGCAGCTTAGACACAATGGCAGGGTACAATGAGCAGTTCTTC

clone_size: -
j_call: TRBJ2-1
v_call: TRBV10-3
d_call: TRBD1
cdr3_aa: CAISGPGQGKYRSYNEQFF
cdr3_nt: TGTGCCATCAGTGGACCGGGACAGGGAAAGTATCGCTCCTACAATGAGCAGTTCTTC

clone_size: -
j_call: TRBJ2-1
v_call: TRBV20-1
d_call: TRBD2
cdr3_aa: CSASEAGVAYNEQFF
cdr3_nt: TGCAGTGCTAGTGAAGCGGGAGTTGCCTACAATGAGCAGTTCTTC

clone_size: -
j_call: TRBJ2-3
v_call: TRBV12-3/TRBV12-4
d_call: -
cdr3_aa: CASAFSETDTQYF
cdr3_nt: TGTGCCAGCGCATTTAGCGAGACAGATACGCAGTATTTT

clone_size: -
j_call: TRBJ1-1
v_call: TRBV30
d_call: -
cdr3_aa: CAWNRTPLGEAFF
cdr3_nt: TGTGCCTGGAACAGGACCCCCCTTGGTGAAGCTTTCTTT

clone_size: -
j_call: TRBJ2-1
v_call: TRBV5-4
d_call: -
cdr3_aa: CASSLVSRSDEQFF
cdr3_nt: TGTGCCAGCAGCTTGGTCAGCCGGAGCGATGAGCAGTTCTTC

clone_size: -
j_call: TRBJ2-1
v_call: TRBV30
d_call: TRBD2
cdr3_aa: CAASLTGTSGINEQFF
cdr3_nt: TGTGCCGCAAGCCTGACCGGGACTAGCGGGATCAATGAGCAGTTCTTC

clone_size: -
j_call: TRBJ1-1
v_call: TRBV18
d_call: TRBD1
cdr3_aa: CASSPGTGSTEAFF
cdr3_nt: TGTGCCAGCTCACCCGGGACAGGGAGCACTGAAGCTTTCTTT

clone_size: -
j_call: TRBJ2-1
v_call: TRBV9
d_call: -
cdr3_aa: CASSVVAGLDEQFF
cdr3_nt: TGTGCCAGCAGCGTAGTCGCCGGGTTGGATGAGCAGTTCTTC

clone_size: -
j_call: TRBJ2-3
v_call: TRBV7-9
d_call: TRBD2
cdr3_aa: CASSFSGGTSSSDTQYF
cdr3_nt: TGTGCCAGCAGCTTTTCGGGGGGGACTAGTAGTTCTGATACGCAGTATTTT

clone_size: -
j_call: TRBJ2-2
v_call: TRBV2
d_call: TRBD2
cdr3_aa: CASSELAGSAGELFF
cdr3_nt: TGTGCCAGCAGTGAGCTAGCGGGATCTGCCGGGGAGCTGTTTTTT

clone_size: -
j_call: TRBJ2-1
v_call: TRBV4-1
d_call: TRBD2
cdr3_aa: CASSQVYPTSGLSYNEQFF
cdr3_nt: TGCGCCAGCAGCCAAGTATACCCGACTAGCGGGCTGTCCTACAATGAGCAGTTCTTC

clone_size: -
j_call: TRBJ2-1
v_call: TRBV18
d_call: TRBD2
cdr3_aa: CASSRAGVNNEQFF
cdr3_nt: TGTGCCAGCTCAAGAGCGGGAGTCAACAATGAGCAGTTCTTC

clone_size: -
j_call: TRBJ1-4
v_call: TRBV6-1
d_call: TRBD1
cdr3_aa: CASSETGGVEKLFF
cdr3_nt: TGTGCCAGCAGTGAAACAGGGGGCGTTGAAAAACTGTTTTTT

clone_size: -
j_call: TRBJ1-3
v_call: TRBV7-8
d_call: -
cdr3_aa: CASSQAGRGVSGNTIYF
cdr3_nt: TGTGCCAGCAGCCAGGCAGGGCGGGGGGTTTCTGGAAACACCATATATTTT

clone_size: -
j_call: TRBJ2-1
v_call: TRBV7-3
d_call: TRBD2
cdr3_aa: CASSLLAGGGDEQFF
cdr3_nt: TGTGCCAGCAGCCTCCTTGCGGGAGGGGGAGATGAGCAGTTCTTC

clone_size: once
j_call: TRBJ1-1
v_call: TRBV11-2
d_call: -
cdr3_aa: CASSLDGRFAEAFF
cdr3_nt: TGTGCCAGCAGCTTAGATGGGAGGTTCGCTGAAGCTTTCTTT

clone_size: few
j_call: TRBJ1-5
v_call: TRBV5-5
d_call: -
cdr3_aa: CASSLVGGAGQPQHF
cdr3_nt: TGTGCCAGCAGCTTGGTCGGAGGGGCTGGTCAGCCCCAGCATTTT

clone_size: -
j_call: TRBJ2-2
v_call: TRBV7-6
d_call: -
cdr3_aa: CASSSSGFHTGELFF
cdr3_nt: TGTGCCAGCAGCTCCAGCGGGTTTCACACCGGGGAGCTGTTTTTT

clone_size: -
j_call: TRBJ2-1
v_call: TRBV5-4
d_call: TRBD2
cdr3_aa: CASSLGLAGGPKGQFF
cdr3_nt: TGTGCCAGCAGCTTGGGACTAGCGGGAGGGCCGAAGGGGCAGTTCTTC

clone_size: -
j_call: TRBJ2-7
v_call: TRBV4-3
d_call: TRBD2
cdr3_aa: CASAPGLAGDEQYF
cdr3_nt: TGCGCCAGCGCCCCGGGACTAGCGGGAGACGAGCAGTACTTC

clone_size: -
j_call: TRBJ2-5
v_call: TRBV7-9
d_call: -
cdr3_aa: CASSLGGQARETQYF
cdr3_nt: TGTGCCAGCAGCTTAGGGGGCCAGGCCAGAGAGACCCAGTACTTC

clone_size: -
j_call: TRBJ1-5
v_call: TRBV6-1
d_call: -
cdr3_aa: CASSDRVRQAYSNQPQHF
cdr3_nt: TGTGCCAGCAGTGACAGGGTGAGACAAGCTTATAGCAATCAGCCCCAGCATTTT

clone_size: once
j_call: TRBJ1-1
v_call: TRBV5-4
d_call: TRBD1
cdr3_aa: CASSYPGTDLTEAFF
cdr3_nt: TGTGCCAGCAGTTATCCGGGGACAGATCTCACTGAAGCTTTCTTT

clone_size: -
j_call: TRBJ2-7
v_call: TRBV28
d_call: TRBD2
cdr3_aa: CASSLRLLAGGEQYF
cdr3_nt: TGTGCCAGCAGTTTACGCCTACTAGCGGGAGGCGAGCAGTACTTC

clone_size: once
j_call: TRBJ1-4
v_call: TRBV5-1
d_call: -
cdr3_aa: CASSLAAGLREKLFF
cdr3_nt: TGCGCCAGCAGCTTGGCGGCGGGGCTGCGTGAAAAACTGTTTTTT

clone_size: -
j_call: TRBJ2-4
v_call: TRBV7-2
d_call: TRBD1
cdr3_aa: CASSFRQGDIQYF
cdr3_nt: TGTGCCAGCAGCTTCCGACAGGGTGACATTCAGTACTTC

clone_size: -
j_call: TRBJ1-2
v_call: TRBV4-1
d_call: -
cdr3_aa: CASSQDWEGANYGYTF
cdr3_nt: TGCGCCAGCAGCCAAGATTGGGAGGGGGCTAACTATGGCTACACCTTC